The present TCR beta chain was sequenced within a study of cytomegalovirus exposure and HLA in healthy donors. The primer mix had 60 Vbeta and 13 Jbeta primers. Only in-frame clones appear in the TCRdb table, and some are missing; sequencing was by immunoSEQ multiplex PCR. Among roughly 150,000 clones, roughly 85% were seen once, and the ten largest hold 1%. The sample holds one count of this clone. Germline trimming cut 5 bases from V and 7 bases from J; bases unmatched to any gene: 4. Germline CDR1 is LNHDA and CDR2 is SQIVND (reference sequence). The CDR3 loop spans 14 amino acids. This TCR came from a boy under 10 years old in good health and CMV-seronegative. What was sequenced was PBMCs. This sequence joins TRBV19 and TRBJ1-4, with TRBD1 matching over 10 bases. The CDR3 loop is CASSFRQGAEKLFF. In DNA, the CDR3 is TGTGCCAGTAGTTTCCGACAGGGGGCTGAAAAACTGTTTTTT.